One and the same sample provided the 3 T cell receptor beta chains below, sequenced in a study of shared clonotypes between healthy human individuals. Naive CD8 cells lacked CD45RO and underwent positive selection for CCR7, leaving out terminally differentiated effector memory CD45RA+ cells. Clones were read by immunoSEQ multiplex PCR, and TCRdb kept only the in-frame ones, dropping some. The repertoire holds roughly 1,800,000 clones, with about 95% as singletons. The sample comprised naive CD8+ T cells sorted from blood. All receptors derive from a man aged 18 to 29 in good health.

This chain connects TRBV6-5 to TRBJ1-1, with D unclear. The CDR3 runs to 11 residues. The germline V gene encodes CDR1 MNHEY and CDR2 SVGAGI. The V and J ends lost 6 bases and 6 bases respectively, with 8 bases between them. This CDR3 is CASSPASEAFF. For the CDR3, the DNA is TGTGCCAGCAGCCCCGCATCTGAAGCTTTCTTT.

The chain joins TRBV19 to TRBJ1-2; 7 bases align to TRBD1. The CDR3 contains 16 residues. Germline CDR1 and CDR2: LNHDA and SQIVND (reference sequence). J lost 1 base, V lost 4 bases, and 9 bases had no gene match. The DNA of the CDR3 is TGTGCCAGTAGTACGTCCCGAGGACAGGATAACTATGGCTACACCTTC. The encoded protein is CASSTSRGQDNYGYTF.

This chain connects TRBV21-1 to TRBJ1-2; TRBD1 is the table's D call, not checked against the DNA. TRBV21-1 is a known pseudogene. The CDR3 has 15 amino acids. CDR3 region: CASRYNRVLDYGYTF. The DNA of the CDR3 is TGTGCCAGCAGATACAACAGGGTTTTAGACTATGGCTACACCTTC.